The T cell receptor (beta chain) described here comes from a study of vaccination effects on CD4 cells after COVID-19. Of note for this clone: Its antigen remains unknown.

The germline V gene encodes CDR1 MDHEN and CDR2 SYDVKM. The CDR3 has 14 amino acids. With 6 bases removed from V and 4 bases from J, the gap between germline ends came to 15 bases. Using immunoSEQ multiplex PCR, the repertoire was profiled, and TCRdb retains in-frame clones only, with some absent. The table records tens of thousands of clones, roughly four fifths of them present only once. Antigen-specific CD4+ T cells expanded by the ViraFEST assay with viral peptide pools were then sequenced. Upon completion of about ten days in culture, CD4+ T cells were isolated. Two doses of BNT162b2 or mRNA-1273 vaccine were administered to participants. Absence of prior SARS-CoV-2 infection characterized the vaccine recipients, who showed negative nucleocapsid antibodies. IL-2 at 10 IU/ml and peptides at about 10 ug/ml were added to cultured PBMC, around 2 million per well. Points from the study as a whole: The study found marked clonal contraction of infection- and vaccine-induced clones late after vaccination. Relatively few convalescent patients took part in the study, which had no early post-infection timepoints.

The chain employs TRBV28 and TRBJ1-2, with TRBD1 as a possible D gene (6 bases). This clonotype was sampled from a human donor who received a COVID-19 vaccine. The material was CD4+ T cells from PBMCs cultured with HCoV-229E spike peptides, obtained after COVID-19 vaccination. In DNA form, the CDR3 reads TGTGCCAGCAGCTTCTCCGGGGGGCTCTATGGCTACACCTTC. Its translation is CASSFSGGLYGYTF.